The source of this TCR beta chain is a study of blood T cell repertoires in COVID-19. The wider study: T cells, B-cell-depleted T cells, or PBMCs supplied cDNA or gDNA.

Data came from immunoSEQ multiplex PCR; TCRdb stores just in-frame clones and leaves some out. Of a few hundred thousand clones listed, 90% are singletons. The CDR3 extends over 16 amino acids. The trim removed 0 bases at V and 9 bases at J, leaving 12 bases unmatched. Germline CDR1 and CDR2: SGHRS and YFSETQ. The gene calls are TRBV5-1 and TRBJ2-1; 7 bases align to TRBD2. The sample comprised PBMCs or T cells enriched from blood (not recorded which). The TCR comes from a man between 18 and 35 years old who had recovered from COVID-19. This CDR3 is CASSLAETSLGIEQFF. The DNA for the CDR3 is TGCGCCAGCAGCTTGGCCGAGACTAGCTTAGGCATTGAGCAGTTCTTC.